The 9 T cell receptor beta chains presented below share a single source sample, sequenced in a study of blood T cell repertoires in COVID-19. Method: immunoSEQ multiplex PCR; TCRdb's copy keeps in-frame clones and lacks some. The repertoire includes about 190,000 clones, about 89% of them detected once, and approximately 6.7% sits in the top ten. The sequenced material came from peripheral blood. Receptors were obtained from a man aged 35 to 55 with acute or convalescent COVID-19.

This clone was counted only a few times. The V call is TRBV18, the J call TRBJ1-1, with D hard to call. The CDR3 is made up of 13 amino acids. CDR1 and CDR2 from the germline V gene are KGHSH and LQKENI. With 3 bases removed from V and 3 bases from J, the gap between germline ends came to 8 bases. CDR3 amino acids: CASSPREDTEAFF. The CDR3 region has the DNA TGTGCCAGCTCACCGAGAGAGGACACTGAAGCTTTCTTT.

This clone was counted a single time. Here the CDR3 reads CAWLWGGSGYTF. The CDR3 coding sequence is TGTGCCTGGCTTTGGGGGGGAAGCGGCTACACCTTC. This chain uses TRBV30 with TRBJ1-2, with D possibly being TRBD1 (5 bases). Trimming removed 5 bases from V and 8 bases from J, with 15 bases in between. Germline CDR1 reads GTSNPN; CDR2 reads SVGIG (reference sequence). This CDR3 comprises 12 residues.

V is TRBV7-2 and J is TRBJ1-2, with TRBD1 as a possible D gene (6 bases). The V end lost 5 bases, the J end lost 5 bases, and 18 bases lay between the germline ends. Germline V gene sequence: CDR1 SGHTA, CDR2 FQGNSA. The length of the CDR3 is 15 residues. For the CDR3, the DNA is TGTGCCAGCAGCCCAGGGACAAGAAATGTTTATGGCTACACCTTC. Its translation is CASSPGTRNVYGYTF.

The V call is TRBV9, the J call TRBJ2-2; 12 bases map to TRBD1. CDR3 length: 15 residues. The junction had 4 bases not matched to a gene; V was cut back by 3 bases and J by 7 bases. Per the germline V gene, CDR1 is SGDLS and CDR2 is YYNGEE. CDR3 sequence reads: CASSGGDRGHGELFF. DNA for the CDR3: TGTGCCAGCAGCGGAGGGGACAGGGGGCACGGGGAGCTGTTTTTT.

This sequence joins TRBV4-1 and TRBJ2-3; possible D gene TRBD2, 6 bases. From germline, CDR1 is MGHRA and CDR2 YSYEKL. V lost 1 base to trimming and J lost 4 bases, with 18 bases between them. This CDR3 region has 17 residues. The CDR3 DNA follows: TGCGCCAGCAGCCAAGTCCCGACTAGTGTGGGGGCAGATACGCAGTATTTT. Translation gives CASSQVPTSVGADTQYF.

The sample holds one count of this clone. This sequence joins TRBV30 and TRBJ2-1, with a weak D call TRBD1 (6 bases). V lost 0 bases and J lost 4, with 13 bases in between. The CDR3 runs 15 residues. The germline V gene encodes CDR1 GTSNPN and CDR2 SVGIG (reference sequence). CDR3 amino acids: CAWSVGTSLYNEQFF. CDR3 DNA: TGTGCCTGGAGTGTAGGGACATCGCTTTACAATGAGCAGTTCTTC.

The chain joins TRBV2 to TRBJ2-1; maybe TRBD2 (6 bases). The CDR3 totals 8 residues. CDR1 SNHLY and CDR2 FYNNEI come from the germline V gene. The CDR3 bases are TGTGTGGGGAGGCAGCAGTTCTTC. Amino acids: CVGRQQFF.

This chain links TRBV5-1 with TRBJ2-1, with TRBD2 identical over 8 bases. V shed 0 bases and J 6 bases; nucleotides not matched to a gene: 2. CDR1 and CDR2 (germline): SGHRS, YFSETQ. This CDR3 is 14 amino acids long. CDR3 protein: CASSLGLASNEQFF. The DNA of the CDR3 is TGCGCCAGCAGCTTGGGACTAGCGAGCAATGAGCAGTTCTTC. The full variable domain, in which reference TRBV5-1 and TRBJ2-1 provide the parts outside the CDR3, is KAGVTQTPRYLIKTRGQQVTLSCSPISGHRSVSWYQQTPGQGLQFLFEYFSETQRNKGNFPGRFSGRQFSNSRSEMNVSTLELGDSALYLCASSLGLASNEQFFGPGTRLTVL.

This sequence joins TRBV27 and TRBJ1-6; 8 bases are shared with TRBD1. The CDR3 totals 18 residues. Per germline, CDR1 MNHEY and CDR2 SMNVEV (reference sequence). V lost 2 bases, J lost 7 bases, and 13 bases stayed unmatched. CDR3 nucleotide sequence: TGTGCCAGCAGTTTAAACTTTCGCAGGGGGCTTCTAAATTCACCCCTCCACTTT. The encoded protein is CASSLNFRRGLLNSPLHF.